These T cell receptor beta chains were read from a single sample in a study of T cell repertoires in cytomegalovirus infection. TCRdb re-called the reads with MiXCR, one entry per CDR3 protein. The sample lists more than 400,000 distinct CDR3 sequences, about a quarter seen once, with roughly an eighth in the top ten. The sample consisted of PBMCs. The receptor source for this set is a human donor in good health (CMV status not recorded). Some clones in this sample may be carry-over from other donors' samples. The CDR3 runs from the conserved cysteine through the conserved F or W. The D gene is left open where the match is weak. Some rows mark clone size as missing; the rest say once, few, many or name a class of expanded clone.

clone_size | j_call | v_call | d_call | cdr3_aa | cdr3_nt
- | TRBJ1-5 | TRBV19 | TRBD1 | CASNRGQQPQHF | TGTGCCAGTAACAGGGGGCAGCAGCCCCAGCATTTT
- | TRBJ2-4 | TRBV6-2/TRBV6-3 | TRBD1 | CASSQGQGFKNIQYF | TGTGCCAGCAGCCAGGGACAGGGCTTCAAAAACATTCAGTACTTC
few | TRBJ1-1 | TRBV20-1 | - | CSARDLGTEAFF | TGCAGTGCTAGGGACCTCGGGACTGAAGCTTTCTTT
many | TRBJ2-1 | TRBV7-2 | - | CASSPPTRPNEQFF | TGTGCCAGCAGCCCCCCGACTAGGCCCAATGAGCAGTTCTTC
few | TRBJ2-3 | TRBV4-2 | - | CASSQERGTDTQYF | TGTGCCAGCAGCCAAGAGCGGGGCACAGATACGCAGTATTTT
few | TRBJ2-5 | TRBV11-2 | TRBD2 | CASSVSGSGQETQYF | TGTGCCAGCAGCGTGAGCGGGAGCGGGCAAGAGACCCAGTACTTC
- | TRBJ1-1 | TRBV2 | - | CASVGGNTEAFF | TGTGCCAGCGTCGGTGGGAACACTGAAGCTTTCTTT
- | TRBJ1-1 | TRBV10-3 | - | CAITVDWNTEAFF | TGTGCCATCACCGTGGACTGGAACACTGAAGCTTTCTTT
many | TRBJ1-2 | TRBV5-6 | - | CASSLKNYGYTF | TGTGCCAGCAGCTTGAAAAACTATGGCTACACCTTC
- | TRBJ2-1 | TRBV28 | TRBD1 | CASKTPGRTGEFF | TGTGCCAGCAAAACCCCCGGCAGGACAGGGGAATTCTTC
few | TRBJ2-1 | TRBV6-2/TRBV6-3 | TRBD1 | CASNDGSGGIF | TGTGCCAGCAACGACGGGTCAGGGGGCATCTTC
- | TRBJ1-1 | TRBV19 | TRBD1 | CASSMGQGNTEAFF | TGTGCCAGTAGTATGGGACAGGGGAACACTGAAGCTTTCTTT
- | TRBJ2-7 | TRBV30 | - | CAWSVRGRTVNEQYF | TGTGCCTGGAGTGTACGGGGGAGAACGGTCAACGAGCAGTACTTC
few | TRBJ1-2 | TRBV7-2 | - | CASSPRIRVYGYTF | TGTGCCAGCAGCCCCCGAATCCGGGTCTATGGCTACACCTTC
- | TRBJ2-5 | TRBV5-8 | TRBD1 | CASSRTGVTQYF | TGTGCCAGCAGTCGGACAGGGGTTACCCAGTACTTC
many | TRBJ2-5 | TRBV7-2 | - | CASVPSGGRAGKTQYF | TGTGCCAGCGTCCCCTCTGGCGGCAGGGCAGGAAAGACCCAGTACTTC
- | TRBJ2-5 | TRBV7-9 | TRBD2 | CASSSRLAGPQETQYF | TGTGCCAGCAGCTCGCGACTAGCGGGGCCCCAAGAGACCCAGTACTTC
few | TRBJ2-3 | TRBV3-1 | - | CASSQGTLSDTQYF | TGTGCCAGCAGCCAAGGGACCCTATCGGATACGCAGTATTTT
many | TRBJ1-4 | TRBV7-8 | TRBD1 | CASSYTGANEKLFF | TGTGCCAGCAGCTACACAGGGGCTAATGAAAAACTGTTTTTT